The sequence of this TCR beta chain was determined in a study of T-cell memory formation after mild COVID-19. Study-wide results and limits: Whether day 37 second-wave clones are SARS-CoV-2-specific was not confirmed. Day 15 to 85 contracting clones showed balanced CD4/CD8; day 15 to 37 expanders favored CD4+. Contracting clones localized mainly to CM and EM when CD4+ and mainly to EMRA when CD8+.

A note on this clonotype: Its antigen remains unidentified.

With constant-segment primers, 5'RACE yielded cDNA libraries of TCR alpha and TCR beta that carried sample barcodes and UMIs. TCRdb processed the 5' RACE reads anew with MiXCR; each CDR3 protein has one entry. The table records about 410,000 distinct CDR3 sequences, more than 15% of them present only once. Sequencing was done on a sample of PBMCs or a T cell subset sorted from them (not recorded which). The sequence was obtained from a young man who had mild COVID-19 (a few samples of this study predate the infection). Cell type and time point are not known.

The CDR3 spells CASSRTGLALEQYF. The CDR3 DNA follows: TGTGCCAGCAGCCGGACGGGACTAGCGCTCGAGCAGTACTTC. The chain joins TRBV11-2 to TRBJ2-7; 10 nucleotides agree with TRBD2. Germline assignment: CDR1 SGHAT and CDR2 FQNNGV. The trim removed 5 bases at V and 6 bases at J, leaving 7 bases unmatched. The CDR3 is 14 amino acids. The variable domain in full, completed from reference TRBV11-2 and TRBJ2-7, reads EAGVAQSPRYKIIEKRQSVAFWCNPISGHATLYWYQQILGQGPKLLIQFQNNGVVDDSQLPKDRFSAERLKGVDSTLKIQPAKLEDSAVYLCASSRTGLALEQYFGPGTRLTVT.